A selection of T cell receptor beta chains follows, all from one sample in a study of shared clonotypes between healthy human individuals. Clones were sequenced by immunoSEQ multiplex PCR, and TCRdb holds only the in-frame ones, with some missing. The sample records 800,000 to 1,200,000 clones, around 78% being singletons. The sequenced material came from memory CD4+ T cells from PBMCs. The receptor set was obtained from a young man in good health. Some clones in this sample may be carry-over from other donors' samples. CDR3s include the opening cysteine and the closing phenylalanine or tryptophan. The D gene is left open where the match is weak. A clone size is listed for some rows: how often the clone was seen (once, few, many), or a class if it is expanded.

d_call	v_call	cdr3_length	j_call	clone_size	cdr3_aa	cdr3_nt
.	TRBV28	12	TRBJ2-7	few	CASSLTTYEQYF	TGTGCCAGCAGCCTAACCACCTACGAGCAGTACTTC
.	TRBV2	17	TRBJ2-7	.	CASSERAGRGETYEQYF	TGTGCCAGCAGTGAAAGGGCCGGCAGGGGGGAGACCTACGAGCAGTACTTC
.	TRBV2	12	TRBJ2-2	.	CAHGSNTGELFF	TGTGCCCACGGCTCCAACACCGGGGAGCTGTTTTTT
.	TRBV30	15	TRBJ2-7	.	CAWMDSGLGGYEQYF	TGTGCCTGGATGGATAGCGGCCTAGGAGGGTACGAGCAGTACTTC
.	TRBV5-1	14	TRBJ2-7	once	CASTGTAGTYEQYF	TGCGCCAGCACCGGGACTGCTGGGACCTACGAGCAGTACTTC
.	TRBV5-6	16	TRBJ1-3	.	CASKAGRSFSGNTIYF	TGTGCCAGCAAAGCGGGCAGGTCGTTCTCTGGAAACACCATATATTTT
TRBD1	TRBV7-2	13	TRBJ1-2	once	CASSPGQGGGYTF	TGTGCCAGCAGCCCCGGACAGGGAGGAGGCTACACCTTC
.	TRBV28	14	TRBJ1-4	.	CASSSGPLLEKLFF	TGTGCCAGCTCCTCGGGGCCTCTACTGGAAAAACTGTTTTTT
.	TRBV27	21	TRBJ2-2	.	CASSRPPTGSRRVLNTGELFF	TGTGCCAGCAGTCGACCCCCGACCGGGTCCCGGAGGGTCCTGAACACCGGGGAGCTGTTTTTT
.	TRBV7-3	14	TRBJ2-1	.	CASSTIGGRNEQFF	TGTGCCAGCAGCACGATAGGAGGTCGCAATGAGCAGTTCTTC
.	TRBV29-1	12	TRBJ1-1	.	CSVGPENTEAFF	TGCAGCGTTGGACCCGAGAACACTGAAGCTTTCTTT
.	TRBV7-2	13	TRBJ2-1	.	CASSLVDSHEQFF	TGTGCCAGCAGCTTAGTAGACAGTCATGAGCAGTTCTTC
.	TRBV9	14	TRBJ2-1	once	CASSVGTNYNEQFF	TGTGCCAGCAGCGTAGGGACAAATTACAATGAGCAGTTCTTC
TRBD1	TRBV5-5	15	TRBJ2-3	.	CASSRDRGTPDTQYF	TGTGCCAGCAGTCGGGACAGGGGTACTCCAGATACGCAGTATTTT
TRBD2	TRBV5-4	16	TRBJ2-2	once	CASSTQLAGNTGELFF	TGTGCCAGCAGCACCCAACTAGCGGGAAACACCGGGGAGCTGTTTTTT
TRBD2	TRBV30	14	TRBJ2-5	.	CACETSGTEETQYF	TGTGCCTGCGAGACTAGCGGGACCGAAGAGACCCAGTACTTC
.	TRBV7-3	14	TRBJ2-1	few	CASSPQVTYNEQFF	TGTGCCAGCAGCCCCCAGGTCACCTACAATGAGCAGTTCTTC
.	TRBV5-1	13	TRBJ1-2	.	CASSPWESYGYTF	TGCGCCAGCAGCCCCTGGGAGAGCTATGGCTACACCTTC
.	TRBV6-1	14	TRBJ1-1	.	CASRGQGPPTEAFF	TGTGCCAGCAGGGGCCAGGGCCCCCCCACTGAAGCTTTCTTT
TRBD1	TRBV18	17	TRBJ1-1	.	CASSPRETGGLNTEAFF	TGTGCCAGCTCACCAAGGGAGACAGGGGGTCTGAACACTGAAGCTTTCTTT
.	TRBV7-9	11	TRBJ2-7	.	CASSPFREQYF	TGTGCCAGCAGCCCTTTCCGCGAGCAGTACTTC
.	TRBV5-1	14	TRBJ2-2	.	CASSFPVVGGELFF	TGCGCCAGCAGCTTTCCGGTAGTCGGCGGGGAGCTGTTTTTT
TRBD1	TRBV28	16	TRBJ1-3	.	CATTKGTGFSGNTIYF	TGTGCCACCACAAAAGGGACAGGCTTCTCTGGAAACACCATATATTTT
.	TRBV10-1	13	TRBJ2-1	.	CASSGQHYNEQFF	TGCGCCAGCTCCGGACAACATTACAATGAGCAGTTCTTC
TRBD1	TRBV28	15	TRBJ2-5	.	CASSLPGTERETQYF	TGTGCCAGCAGTTTACCCGGGACAGAGAGAGAGACCCAGTACTTC
TRBD2	TRBV28	14	TRBJ2-7	.	CASRIAGGANEQYF	TGTGCCAGCAGGATAGCGGGTGGAGCGAATGAGCAGTACTTC
.	TRBV6-5	15	TRBJ2-6	.	CASSQISTGANVLTF	TGTGCCAGCAGCCAAATATCAACTGGGGCCAACGTCCTGACTTTC